Listed below are T cell receptor beta chains from one sample, sequenced in a study of blood T cell repertoires in COVID-19. The repertoire was sequenced with immunoSEQ multiplex PCR; TCRdb's copy has only in-frame clones and lacks some. The sample includes about 36,000 clones, about 80% of them seen just once. The sequenced sample consisted of peripheral blood. These receptors were obtained from a man in his sixties with active COVID-19. Each CDR3 is given with its conserved first and last residue. The D gene is left open where the match is weak. Size tells how often a clone was seen (once, few, many) or the class of an expanded clone, and some rows leave it out.

d_call | clone_size | j_call | v_call | cdr3_nt | cdr3_aa
- | - | TRBJ1-3 | TRBV5-1 | TGCGCCAGCAGCTTGGTCGGATCGGGGGGCCCTTTCTCTGGAAACACCATATATTTT | CASSLVGSGGPFSGNTIYF
TRBD1 | - | TRBJ1-3 | TRBV6-5 | TGTGCCAGCAGTCAAATGACAGGGGGCGGAAACACCATATATTTT | CASSQMTGGGNTIYF
- | - | TRBJ2-5 | TRBV6-1 | TGTGCCAGCAGTGAGGGGGGATCTCGAGAGACCCAGTACTTC | CASSEGGSRETQYF
- | once | TRBJ1-5 | TRBV6-5 | TGTGCCAGCAGGGGGGGAGGGATAGGCAATCAGCCCCAGCATTTT | CASRGGGIGNQPQHF
TRBD2 | once | TRBJ2-3 | TRBV7-2 | TGTGCCAGCAGCCGGGGAACTAGCGGGGGGAGGTTCACAGATACGCAGTATTTT | CASSRGTSGGRFTDTQYF
- | - | TRBJ2-7 | TRBV2 | TGTGCCGCCGGGCAGGGTGGTGGCTACGAGCAGTACTTC | CAAGQGGGYEQYF
TRBD1 | - | TRBJ1-1 | TRBV2 | TGTGCCAGCAGTGGGGCAGGGGGGAACACTGAAGCTTTCTTT | CASSGAGGNTEAFF
TRBD1 | - | TRBJ2-1 | TRBV6-6 | TGTGCCAGCAGTCGACAGGGGAATGAGCAGTTCTTC | CASSRQGNEQFF
TRBD1 | - | TRBJ1-6 | TRBV7-2 | TGTGCCAGCAGCCCGGGACAGGGATATTCACCCCTCCACTTT | CASSPGQGYSPLHF
TRBD1 | - | TRBJ2-6 | TRBV5-1 | TGCGCCAGCAACCGGGGACAGGGATTAGGTGGGGCCAACGTCCTGACTTTC | CASNRGQGLGGANVLTF
- | - | TRBJ1-2 | TRBV9 | TGTGCCAGCAGCCAAAGGACAGCTCTGAACTATGGCTACACCTTC | CASSQRTALNYGYTF
- | - | TRBJ2-1 | TRBV7-9 | TGTGCCAGCAGCTTGGGGGTGGGAGGTGGATCCTACAATGAGCAGTTCTTC | CASSLGVGGGSYNEQFF
TRBD1 | - | TRBJ2-7 | TRBV4-2 | TGTGCCAGCAGCCAAGATGTGACAGGGGCCTACGAGCAGTACTTC | CASSQDVTGAYEQYF
TRBD1 | - | TRBJ1-1 | TRBV5-1 | TGCGCCAGCAGCTTGGCCGTAGGGACAGGGGGCGAAGCTTTCTTT | CASSLAVGTGGEAFF
TRBD1 | few | TRBJ1-5 | TRBV7-9 | TGTGCCAGCAGCCCCTGGGACAGGGAGAACCAGCCCCAGCATTTT | CASSPWDRENQPQHF
- | - | TRBJ1-1 | TRBV18 | TGTGCCAGCTCACTGGGGAGTGTGAACACTGAAGCTTTCTTT | CASSLGSVNTEAFF
TRBD1 | - | TRBJ2-1 | TRBV29-1 | TGCAGCGTTAGGGACAGGACCAACAATGAGCAGTTCTTC | CSVRDRTNNEQFF
TRBD2 | - | TRBJ2-1 | TRBV20-1 | TGCAGTGCTAGAGATAGGACTAGCGAATTCTTC | CSARDRTSEFF
- | - | TRBJ1-3 | TRBV27 | TGTGCCAGCAGTTTATTCCTCGGCTCTGGAAACACCATATATTTT | CASSLFLGSGNTIYF
- | - | TRBJ1-6 | TRBV30 | TGTGCCTGGAGGACAGCAGCTTATTCACCCCTCCACTTT | CAWRTAAYSPLHF
- | few | TRBJ2-1 | TRBV28 | TGTGCCAGCAAGAGGGAGAGTGGGTCCTACAATGAGCAGTTCTTC | CASKRESGSYNEQFF
- | once | TRBJ1-3 | TRBV6-1 | TGTGCCAGCAGTGAAGTCACAGCTGGAAACACCATATATTTT | CASSEVTAGNTIYF
TRBD1 | - | TRBJ1-1 | TRBV6-5 | TGTGCCACCAAGGGACAGATGAACACTGAAGCTTTCTTT | CATKGQMNTEAFF
- | - | TRBJ1-5 | TRBV11-2 | TGTGCCAGCAGCTTAGGAGGGGGGGTCGGACAGCCCCAGCATTTT | CASSLGGGVGQPQHF
- | - | TRBJ2-1 | TRBV9 | TGTGCCAGCAGCCTGGGGGGGCGGGAGCAGTTCTTC | CASSLGGREQFF
TRBD2 | - | TRBJ2-3 | TRBV9 | TGTGCCAGCAGCGTACGGACTAGCGGCACAGATACGCAGTATTTT | CASSVRTSGTDTQYF
- | - | TRBJ2-3 | TRBV24-1 | TGTGCCACCAGTGATGCCGGGACAACTAGCACAGATACGCAGTATTTT | CATSDAGTTSTDTQYF
TRBD2 | - | TRBJ2-1 | TRBV28 | TGTGCCAGCAGACCCCTTTCGGGACTAGCGACCCGGGGTCTATACAATGAGCAGTTCTTC | CASRPLSGLATRGLYNEQFF
- | - | TRBJ1-3 | TRBV18 | TGTGCCAGCTCACCACAGGGGGTCTCTGGAAACACCATATATTTT | CASSPQGVSGNTIYF
TRBD2 | - | TRBJ2-7 | TRBV7-2 | TGTGCCAGCAGCTTTGGCGGGAGGACCTACGAGCAGTACTTC | CASSFGGRTYEQYF
TRBD1 | - | TRBJ2-7 | TRBV19 | TGTGCCAGTAGTGGGACAGGCGATAAATCCTACGAGCAGTACTTC | CASSGTGDKSYEQYF
- | - | TRBJ2-1 | TRBV6-5 | TGTGCCAGCAGTTACGACAGACCTTACAATGAGCAGTTCTTC | CASSYDRPYNEQFF
- | few | TRBJ1-5 | TRBV7-9 | TGTGCCAGCAGCTTAGGGAGCTCTTTCCAGCATTTT | CASSLGSSFQHF
- | - | TRBJ2-2 | TRBV19 | TGTGCCAGTAGTGCATACCGGGACATCGTTTCGAACACCGGGGAGCTGTTTTTT | CASSAYRDIVSNTGELFF
- | - | TRBJ2-3 | TRBV29-1 | TGCAGCTCCGGAGGTGCTTATGGCACAGATACGCAGTATTTT | CSSGGAYGTDTQYF
- | - | TRBJ2-6 | TRBV2 | TGTGCCAGTGGGAGGTTTACTGGGGCCAACGTCCTGACTTTC | CASGRFTGANVLTF
- | - | TRBJ1-2 | TRBV6-5 | TGTGCCAGCAGGCCGGCGGGTAACTATGGCTACACCTTC | CASRPAGNYGYTF
- | once | TRBJ1-1 | TRBV14 | TGTGCCAGCAGCCAAGTAAGGAGAGGTGAAGCTTTCTTT | CASSQVRRGEAFF
TRBD2 | - | TRBJ2-2 | TRBV3-1/TRBV3-2 | TGTGCCAGCAGCTTTAGCGGGGGGAACACCGGGGAGCTGTTTTTT | CASSFSGGNTGELFF
TRBD1 | medium-sized | TRBJ1-5 | TRBV28 | TGTGCCAGCAATCCGACAGGGAGGATCAATCAGCCCCAGCATTTT | CASNPTGRINQPQHF
- | few | TRBJ2-7 | TRBV4-1 | TGCGCCAGCAGCCAAGATAACGAGGCCCTATCCTACGAGCAGTACTTC | CASSQDNEALSYEQYF
- | - | TRBJ2-7 | TRBV27 | TGTGCCAGCAGTTTCACTGCCTCCTACGAGCAGTACTTC | CASSFTASYEQYF
TRBD1 | - | TRBJ1-5 | TRBV10-3 | TGTGCCACCCAGGGGGCTGGACAGACTAATCAGCCCCAGCATTTT | CATQGAGQTNQPQHF
- | - | TRBJ2-3 | TRBV21-1 | TGTGCCAGCAGCAAACGACATTGGGGCACAGATACGCAGTATTTT | CASSKRHWGTDTQYF
- | - | TRBJ2-2 | TRBV7-2 | TGTGCCAGCAGCTTAGCGCGCCTTTCCACCGGGGAGCTGTTTTTT | CASSLARLSTGELFF
- | - | TRBJ2-5 | TRBV28 | TGTGCCAGCAGGCAATCGGGACCCGGGGGAGAGACCCAGTACTTC | CASRQSGPGGETQYF
TRBD1 | - | TRBJ1-4 | TRBV18 | TGTGCCAGCTCCTCGGGACAGACGAGTCAAAAACTGTTTTTT | CASSSGQTSQKLFF
TRBD2 | few | TRBJ2-3 | TRBV5-4 | TGTGCCAGCAGCGGCGGGACTAGCGGGGCTGATACGCAGTATTTT | CASSGGTSGADTQYF
- | - | TRBJ2-1 | TRBV12-3/TRBV12-4 | TGTGCCAGCAGTTACGGGGATGAGCAGTTCTTC | CASSYGDEQFF
- | - | TRBJ1-1 | TRBV4-2 | TGTGCCAGCAGGGTGGAGCGGGCTACGAACACTGAAGCTTTCTTT | CASRVERATNTEAFF
- | - | TRBJ2-1 | TRBV7-2 | TGTGCCAGCAGCCCCGGGGTTGGGGATGAGCAGTTCTTC | CASSPGVGDEQFF
- | once | TRBJ1-1 | TRBV4-3 | TGCGCCAGCAGCCATCGGGAATTGAACACTGAAGCTTTCTTT | CASSHRELNTEAFF
- | few | TRBJ1-3 | TRBV29-1 | TGCAGCGTTGAAGACTCTTTCTCTGGAAACACCATATATTTT | CSVEDSFSGNTIYF
- | - | TRBJ2-7 | TRBV10-3 | TGTGCCATCAGTGAAGGGGGACCATCCTACGAGCAGTACTTC | CAISEGGPSYEQYF